This is a list of T cell receptor beta chains from one sample in a study of blood T cell repertoires in COVID-19. Libraries were prepared by immunoSEQ multiplex PCR; TCRdb keeps only in-frame clonotypes and omits some of them. The sample lists fewer than 250,000 clones, roughly 85% occurring once. Sequencing was done on a sample of PBMCs or T cells enriched from blood (not recorded which). The receptors shown here come from a woman in her 40s who had been exposed to COVID-19. The CDR3 runs from the conserved cysteine through the conserved F or W. The D gene is left open where the match is weak. Clone size appears in some rows only: once, few, many, or a class for an expanded clone.

v_call	d_call	j_call	clone_size	cdr3_aa	cdr3_nt
TRBV4-2	NA	TRBJ2-7	NA	CASSQEAGTLYEQYF	TGTGCCAGCAGCCAAGAGGCGGGAACCCTCTACGAGCAGTACTTC
TRBV7-9	TRBD1	TRBJ1-4	once	CASSPRGQGDEKLFF	TGTGCCAGCAGCCCACGGGGACAGGGGGATGAAAAACTGTTTTTT
TRBV11-2	TRBD1	TRBJ2-5	NA	CASSLAREGQRWGTQYF	TGTGCCAGCAGCTTAGCCCGCGAGGGACAGCGATGGGGGACCCAGTACTTC
TRBV5-1	NA	TRBJ2-1	NA	CASSLGGEHNEQFF	TGCGCCAGCAGCTTGGGAGGAGAGCACAATGAGCAGTTCTTC
TRBV10-3	NA	TRBJ1-1	NA	CAISEGGLRTEAFF	TGTGCCATCAGTGAGGGCGGGTTGCGCACTGAAGCTTTCTTT
TRBV5-4	NA	TRBJ2-4	NA	CASSLIGVNIQYF	TGTGCCAGCAGCTTAATAGGGGTAAACATTCAGTACTTC
TRBV28	NA	TRBJ2-3	NA	CASSLLGASSTDTQYF	TGTGCCAGCAGTTTATTAGGGGCTTCTAGCACAGATACGCAGTATTTT
TRBV5-1	TRBD2	TRBJ2-7	NA	CASSSRSSGSYEQYF	TGCGCCAGCAGCTCTAGATCTAGCGGGTCCTACGAGCAGTACTTC
TRBV5-1	NA	TRBJ2-7	NA	CATRKTGGYEQYF	TGCGCGACTAGAAAAACCGGGGGCTACGAGCAGTACTTC
TRBV27	TRBD1	TRBJ2-1	NA	CASSLDRTGAWNEQFF	TGTGCCAGCAGTTTGGATAGGACAGGGGCGTGGAATGAGCAGTTCTTC
TRBV4-1	NA	TRBJ2-1	NA	CASSQDGTGNEQFF	TGCGCCAGCAGCCAAGACGGAACGGGCAATGAGCAGTTCTTC
TRBV25-1	NA	TRBJ2-1	NA	CASSEQGSNEQFF	TGTGCCAGCAGTGAACAGGGTAGCAATGAGCAGTTCTTC
TRBV30	TRBD1	TRBJ1-2	NA	CACLTGGYYGYTF	TGTGCCTGCCTGACAGGGGGATACTATGGCTACACCTTC